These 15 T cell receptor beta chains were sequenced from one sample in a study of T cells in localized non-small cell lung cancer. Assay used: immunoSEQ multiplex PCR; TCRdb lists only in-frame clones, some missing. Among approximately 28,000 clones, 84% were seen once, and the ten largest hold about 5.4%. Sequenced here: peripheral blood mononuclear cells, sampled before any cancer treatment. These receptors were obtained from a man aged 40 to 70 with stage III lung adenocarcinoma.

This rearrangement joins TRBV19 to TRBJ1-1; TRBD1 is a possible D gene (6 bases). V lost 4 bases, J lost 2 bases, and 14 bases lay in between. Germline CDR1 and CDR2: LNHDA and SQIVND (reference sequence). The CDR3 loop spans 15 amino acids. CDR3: CASSTTGGGNTEAFF. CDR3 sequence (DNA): TGTGCCAGTAGTACGACAGGAGGGGGAAACACTGAAGCTTTCTTT.

CDR3 region: CASSPNEGRGTF. The CDR3 DNA follows: TGTGCCAGCTCACCAAACGAGGGGAGAGGCACCTTC. This chain joins TRBV18 and TRBJ1-2; D might be TRBD1 (5 bases). Trimming left V 2 bases short and J 13 bases short, with 14 bases between. This CDR3 region has 12 residues. CDR1 is KGHSH and CDR2 is LQKENI in the germline V gene.

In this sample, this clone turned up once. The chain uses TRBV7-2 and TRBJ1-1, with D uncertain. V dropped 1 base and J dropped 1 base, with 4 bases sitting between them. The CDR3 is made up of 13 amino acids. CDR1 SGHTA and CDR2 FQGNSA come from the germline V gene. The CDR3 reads CASSLVGNTEAFF. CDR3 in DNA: TGTGCCAGCAGCTTAGTGGGGAACACTGAAGCTTTCTTT.

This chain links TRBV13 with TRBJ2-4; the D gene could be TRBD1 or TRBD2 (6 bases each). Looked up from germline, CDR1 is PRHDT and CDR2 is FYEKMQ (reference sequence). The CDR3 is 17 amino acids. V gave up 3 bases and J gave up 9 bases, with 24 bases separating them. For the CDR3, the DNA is TGTGCCAGCAGCTTCACGAAACTTACAGGGCCCGGGGGCATTCAGTACTTC. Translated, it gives CASSFTKLTGPGGIQYF.

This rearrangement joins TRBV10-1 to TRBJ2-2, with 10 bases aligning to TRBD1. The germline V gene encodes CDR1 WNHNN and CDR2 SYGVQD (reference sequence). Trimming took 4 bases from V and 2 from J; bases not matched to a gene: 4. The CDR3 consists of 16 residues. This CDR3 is CASSAGTGANTGELFF. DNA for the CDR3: TGCGCCAGCAGTGCCGGGACAGGGGCAAACACCGGGGAGCTGTTTTTT.

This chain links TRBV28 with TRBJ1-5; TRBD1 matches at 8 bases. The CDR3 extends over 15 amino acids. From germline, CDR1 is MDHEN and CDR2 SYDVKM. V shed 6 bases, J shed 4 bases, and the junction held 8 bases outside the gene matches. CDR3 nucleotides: TGTGCCAGCAGCCCAACAGGGGGTAGGAATCAGCCCCAGCATTTT. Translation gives CASSPTGGRNQPQHF. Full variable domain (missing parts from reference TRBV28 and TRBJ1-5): DVKVTQSSRYLVKRTGEKVFLECVQDMDHENMFWYRQDPGLGLRLIYFSYDVKMKEKGDIPEGYSVSREKKERFSLILESASTNQTSMYLCASSPTGGRNQPQHFGDGTRLSIL.

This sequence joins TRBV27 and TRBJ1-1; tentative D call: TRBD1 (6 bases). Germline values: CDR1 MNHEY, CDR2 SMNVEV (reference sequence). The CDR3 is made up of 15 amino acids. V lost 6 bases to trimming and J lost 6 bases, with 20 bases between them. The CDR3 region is CASSTTGRGRAEAFF. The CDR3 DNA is TGTGCCAGCAGCACTACAGGGAGGGGAAGGGCTGAAGCTTTCTTT.

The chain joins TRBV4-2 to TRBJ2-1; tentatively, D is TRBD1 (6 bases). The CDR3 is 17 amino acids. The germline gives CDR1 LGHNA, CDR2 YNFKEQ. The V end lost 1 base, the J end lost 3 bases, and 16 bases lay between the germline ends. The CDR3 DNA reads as TGTGCCAGCAGCCAAGGAGCCTTGCAGGGGATCTACAATGAGCAGTTCTTC. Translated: CASSQGALQGIYNEQFF.

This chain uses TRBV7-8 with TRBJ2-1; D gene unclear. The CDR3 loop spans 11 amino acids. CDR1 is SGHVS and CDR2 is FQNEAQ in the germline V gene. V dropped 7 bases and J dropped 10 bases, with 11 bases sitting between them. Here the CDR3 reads CASTMAEEQFF. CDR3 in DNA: TGTGCCAGCACGATGGCGGAAGAGCAGTTCTTC. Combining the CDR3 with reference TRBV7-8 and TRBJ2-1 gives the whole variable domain GAGVSQSPRYKVAKRGQDVALRCDPISGHVSLFWYQQALGQGPEFLTYFQNEAQLDKSGLPSDRFFAERPEGSVSTLKIQRTQQEDSAVYLCASTMAEEQFFGPGTRLTVL.

The CDR3 region is CASSPTGLRNEKLFF. In nucleotides, the CDR3 is TGTGCCAGCAGCCCTACAGGGCTGAGGAATGAAAAACTGTTTTTT. The rearrangement links TRBV28 to TRBJ1-4, with D maybe TRBD1 (6 bases). CDR1 and CDR2 (germline): MDHEN, SYDVKM. CDR3 length: 15 amino acids. V dropped 6 bases and J dropped 5 bases, with 16 bases sitting between them. The variable domain in full, completed from reference TRBV28 and TRBJ1-4, reads DVKVTQSSRYLVKRTGEKVFLECVQDMDHENMFWYRQDPGLGLRLIYFSYDVKMKEKGDIPEGYSVSREKKERFSLILESASTNQTSMYLCASSPTGLRNEKLFFGSGTQLSVL.

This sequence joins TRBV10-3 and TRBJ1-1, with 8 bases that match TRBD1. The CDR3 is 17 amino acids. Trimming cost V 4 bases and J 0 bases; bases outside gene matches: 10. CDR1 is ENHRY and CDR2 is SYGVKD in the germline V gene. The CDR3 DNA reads TGTGCCATCAGTGCGCTTGGTGGGACAGGTATGAACACTGAAGCTTTCTTT. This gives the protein CAISALGGTGMNTEAFF.

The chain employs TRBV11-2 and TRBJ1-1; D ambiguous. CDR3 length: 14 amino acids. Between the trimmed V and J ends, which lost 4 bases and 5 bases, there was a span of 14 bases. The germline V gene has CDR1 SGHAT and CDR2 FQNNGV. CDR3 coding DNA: TGTGCCAGCAGCTCTGACATGATCAAGACTGAAGCTTTCTTT. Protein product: CASSSDMIKTEAFF.

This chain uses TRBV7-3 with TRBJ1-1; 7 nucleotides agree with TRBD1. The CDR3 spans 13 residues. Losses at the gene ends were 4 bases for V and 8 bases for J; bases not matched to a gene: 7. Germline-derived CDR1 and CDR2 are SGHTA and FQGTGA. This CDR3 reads CASSSPGTVEAFF. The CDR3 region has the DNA TGTGCCAGCAGCTCCCCCGGGACAGTAGAAGCTTTCTTT.

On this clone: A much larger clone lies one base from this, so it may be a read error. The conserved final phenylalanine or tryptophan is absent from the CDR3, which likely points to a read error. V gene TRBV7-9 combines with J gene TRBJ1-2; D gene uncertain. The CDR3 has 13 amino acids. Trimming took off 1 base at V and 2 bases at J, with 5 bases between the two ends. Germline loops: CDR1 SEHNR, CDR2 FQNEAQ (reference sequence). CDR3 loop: CASSLDANYGYTL. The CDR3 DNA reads TGTGCCAGCAGCTTAGACGCCAACTATGGCTACACCCTC.

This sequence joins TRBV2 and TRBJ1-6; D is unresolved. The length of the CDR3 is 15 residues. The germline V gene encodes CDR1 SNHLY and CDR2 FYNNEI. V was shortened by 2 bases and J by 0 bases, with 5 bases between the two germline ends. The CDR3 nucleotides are TGTGCCAGCAGTGAAACGGGCTCCTATAATTCACCCCTCCACTTT. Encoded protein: CASSETGSYNSPLHF.